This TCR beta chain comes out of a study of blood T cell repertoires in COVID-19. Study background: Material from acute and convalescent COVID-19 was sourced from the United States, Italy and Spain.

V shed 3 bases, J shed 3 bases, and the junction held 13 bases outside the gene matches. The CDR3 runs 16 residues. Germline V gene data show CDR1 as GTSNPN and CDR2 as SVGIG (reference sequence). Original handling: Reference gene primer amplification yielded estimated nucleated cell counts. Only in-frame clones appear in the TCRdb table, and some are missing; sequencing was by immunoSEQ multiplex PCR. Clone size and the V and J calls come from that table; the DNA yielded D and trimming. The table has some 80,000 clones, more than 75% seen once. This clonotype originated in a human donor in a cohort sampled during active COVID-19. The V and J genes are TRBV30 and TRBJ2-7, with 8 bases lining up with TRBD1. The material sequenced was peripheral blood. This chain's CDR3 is CAWRPPFGQGFYEQYF. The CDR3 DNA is TGTGCCTGGAGGCCACCATTCGGACAGGGTTTCTACGAGCAGTACTTC.